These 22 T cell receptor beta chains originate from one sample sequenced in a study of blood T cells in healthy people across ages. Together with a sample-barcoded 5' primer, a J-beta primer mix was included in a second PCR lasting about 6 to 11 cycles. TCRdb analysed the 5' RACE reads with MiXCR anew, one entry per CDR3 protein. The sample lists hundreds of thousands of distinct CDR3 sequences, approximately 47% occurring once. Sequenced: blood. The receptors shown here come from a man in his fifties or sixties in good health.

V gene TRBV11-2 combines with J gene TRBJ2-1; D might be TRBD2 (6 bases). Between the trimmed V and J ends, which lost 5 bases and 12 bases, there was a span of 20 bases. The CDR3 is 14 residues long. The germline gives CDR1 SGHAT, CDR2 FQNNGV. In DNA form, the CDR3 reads TGTGCCAGCAGCCCCGGTAGGACCTTGGGGGGGCAGTTCTTC. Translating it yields CASSPGRTLGGQFF.

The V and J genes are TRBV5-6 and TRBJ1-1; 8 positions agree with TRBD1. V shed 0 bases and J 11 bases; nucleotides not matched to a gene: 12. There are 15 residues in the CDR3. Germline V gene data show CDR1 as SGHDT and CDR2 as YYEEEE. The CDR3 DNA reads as TGTGCCAGCAGCTTGGGCGGACAGGGAGCGGTTCGGGCTTTCTTT. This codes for CASSLGGQGAVRAFF.

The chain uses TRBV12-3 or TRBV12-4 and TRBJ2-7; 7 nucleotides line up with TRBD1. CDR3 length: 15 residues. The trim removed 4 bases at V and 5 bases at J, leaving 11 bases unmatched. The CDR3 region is CASSSLTGTDHEQYF. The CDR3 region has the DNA TGTGCCAGCAGTTCCCTGACAGGGACCGACCACGAGCAGTACTTC.

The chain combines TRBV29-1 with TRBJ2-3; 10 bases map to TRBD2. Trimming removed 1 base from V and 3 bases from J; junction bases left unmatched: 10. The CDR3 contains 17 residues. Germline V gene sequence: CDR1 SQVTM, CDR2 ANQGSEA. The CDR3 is CSVEGIAGGQFTDTQYF. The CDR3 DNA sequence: TGCAGCGTTGAAGGGATAGCGGGGGGCCAATTTACAGATACGCAGTATTTT.

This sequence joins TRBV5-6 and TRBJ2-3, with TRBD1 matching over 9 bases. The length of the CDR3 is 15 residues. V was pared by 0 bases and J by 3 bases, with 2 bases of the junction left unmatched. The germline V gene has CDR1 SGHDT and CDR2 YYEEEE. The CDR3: CASSLAGQGTDTQYF. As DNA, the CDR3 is TGTGCCAGCAGCTTGGCAGGACAGGGGACAGATACGCAGTATTTT.

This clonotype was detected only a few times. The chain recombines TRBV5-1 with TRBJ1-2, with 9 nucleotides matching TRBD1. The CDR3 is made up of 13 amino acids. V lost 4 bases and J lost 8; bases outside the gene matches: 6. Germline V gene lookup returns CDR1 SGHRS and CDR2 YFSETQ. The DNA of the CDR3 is TGCGCCAGCAGCCGGGACAGGGCAGGCGGCTACACCTTC. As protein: CASSRDRAGGYTF.

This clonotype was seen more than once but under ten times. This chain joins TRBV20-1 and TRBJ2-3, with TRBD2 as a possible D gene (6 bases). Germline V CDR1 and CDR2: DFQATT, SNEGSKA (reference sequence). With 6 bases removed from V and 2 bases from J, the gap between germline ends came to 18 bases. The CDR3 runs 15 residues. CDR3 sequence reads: CSAKTVRGYTDTQYF. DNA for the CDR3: TGCAGTGCGAAAACTGTGCGGGGTTACACAGATACGCAGTATTTT.

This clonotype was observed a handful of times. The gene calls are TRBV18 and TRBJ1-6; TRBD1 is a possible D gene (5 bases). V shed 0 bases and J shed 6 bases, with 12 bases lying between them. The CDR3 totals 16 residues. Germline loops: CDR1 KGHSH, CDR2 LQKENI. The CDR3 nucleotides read TGTGCCAGCTCACCACCGGGACGGGCGGCTAATTCACCCCTCCACTTT. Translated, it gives CASSPPGRAANSPLHF.

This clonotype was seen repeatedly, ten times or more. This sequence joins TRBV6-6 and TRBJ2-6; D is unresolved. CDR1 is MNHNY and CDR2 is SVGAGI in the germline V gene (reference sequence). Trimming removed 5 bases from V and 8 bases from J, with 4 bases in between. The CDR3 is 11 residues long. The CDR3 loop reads CASSGSNVLTF. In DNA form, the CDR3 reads TGTGCCAGCAGTGGCTCCAACGTCCTGACTTTC.

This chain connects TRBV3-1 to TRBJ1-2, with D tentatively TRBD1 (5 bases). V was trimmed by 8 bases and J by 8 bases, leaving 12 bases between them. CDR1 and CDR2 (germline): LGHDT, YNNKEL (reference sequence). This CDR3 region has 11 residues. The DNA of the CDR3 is TGTGCCAGCTCACGGGGCGACGGCTACACCTTC. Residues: CASSRGDGYTF.

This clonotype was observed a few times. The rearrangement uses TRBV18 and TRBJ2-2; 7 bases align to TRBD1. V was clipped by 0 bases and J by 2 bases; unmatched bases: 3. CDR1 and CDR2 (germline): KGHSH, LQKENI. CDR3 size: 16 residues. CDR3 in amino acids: CASSPPGQPNTGELFF. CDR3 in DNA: TGTGCCAGCTCACCACCGGGACAGCCAAACACCGGGGAGCTGTTTTTT.

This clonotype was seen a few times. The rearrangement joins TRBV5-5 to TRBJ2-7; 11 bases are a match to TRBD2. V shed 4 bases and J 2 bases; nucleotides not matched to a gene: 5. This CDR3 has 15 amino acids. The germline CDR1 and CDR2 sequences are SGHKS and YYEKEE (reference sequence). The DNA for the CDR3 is TGTGCCAGCAGCAACCCGGGACTAGCGGCCTACGAGCAGTACTTC. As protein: CASSNPGLAAYEQYF. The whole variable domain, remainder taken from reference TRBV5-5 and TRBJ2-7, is DAGVTQSPTHLIKTRGQQVTLRCSPISGHKSVSWYQQVLGQGPQFIFQYYEKEERGRGNFPDRFSARQFPNYSSELNVNALLLGDSALYLCASSNPGLAAYEQYFGPGTRLTVT.

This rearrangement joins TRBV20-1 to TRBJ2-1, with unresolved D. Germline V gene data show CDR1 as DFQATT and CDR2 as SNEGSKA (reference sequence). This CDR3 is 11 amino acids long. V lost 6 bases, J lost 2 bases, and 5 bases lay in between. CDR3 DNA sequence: TGCAGTGCGGGCGCCTACAATGAGCAGTTCTTC. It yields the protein CSAGAYNEQFF.

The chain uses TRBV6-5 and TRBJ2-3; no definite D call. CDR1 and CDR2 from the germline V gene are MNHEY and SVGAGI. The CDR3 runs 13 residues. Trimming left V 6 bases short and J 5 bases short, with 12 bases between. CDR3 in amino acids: CASSPTLGDTQYF. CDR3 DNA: TGTGCCAGCAGCCCGACTCTGGGAGATACGCAGTATTTT.

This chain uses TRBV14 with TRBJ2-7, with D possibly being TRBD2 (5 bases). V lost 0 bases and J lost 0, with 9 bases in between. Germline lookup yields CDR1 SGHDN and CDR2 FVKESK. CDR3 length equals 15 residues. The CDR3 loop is CASSQDRGYSYEQYF. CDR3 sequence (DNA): TGTGCCAGCAGCCAAGATCGGGGTTACTCCTACGAGCAGTACTTC.

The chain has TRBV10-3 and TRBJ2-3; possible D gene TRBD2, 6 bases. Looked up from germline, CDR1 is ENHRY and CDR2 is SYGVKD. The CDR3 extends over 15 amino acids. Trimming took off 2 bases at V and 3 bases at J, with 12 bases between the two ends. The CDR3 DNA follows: TGTGCCATCAGTGAGGGGCCGGGGGAGACAGATACGCAGTATTTT. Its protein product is CAISEGPGETDTQYF.

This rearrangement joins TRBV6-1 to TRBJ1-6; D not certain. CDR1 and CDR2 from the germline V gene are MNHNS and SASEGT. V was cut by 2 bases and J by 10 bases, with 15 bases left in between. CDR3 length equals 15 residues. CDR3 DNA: TGTGCCAGCAGTGAACTGTCCGCTCGGGAATCACCCCTCCACTTT. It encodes CASSELSARESPLHF.

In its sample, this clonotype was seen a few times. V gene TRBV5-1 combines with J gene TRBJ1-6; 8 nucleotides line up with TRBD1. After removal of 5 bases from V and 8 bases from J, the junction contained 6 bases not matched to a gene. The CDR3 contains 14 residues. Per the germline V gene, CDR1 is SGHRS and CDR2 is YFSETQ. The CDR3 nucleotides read TGCGCCAGCAGATACCAGGGGGCAGATTCACCCCTCCACTTT. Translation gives CASRYQGADSPLHF.

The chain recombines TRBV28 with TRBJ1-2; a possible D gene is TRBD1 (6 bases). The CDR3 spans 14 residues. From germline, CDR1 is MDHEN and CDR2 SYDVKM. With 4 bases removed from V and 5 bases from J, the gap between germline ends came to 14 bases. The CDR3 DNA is TGTGCCAGCAGTTCCCACCAAACAGGGTATGGCTACACCTTC. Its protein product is CASSSHQTGYGYTF.

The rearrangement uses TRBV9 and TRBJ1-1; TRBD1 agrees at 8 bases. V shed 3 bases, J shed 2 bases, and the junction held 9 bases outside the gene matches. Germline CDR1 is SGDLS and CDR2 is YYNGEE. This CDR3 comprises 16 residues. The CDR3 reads CASSGTRGRENTEAFF. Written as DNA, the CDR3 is TGTGCCAGCAGCGGAACCAGGGGGCGGGAAAACACTGAAGCTTTCTTT. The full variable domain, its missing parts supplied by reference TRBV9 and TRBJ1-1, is DSGVTQTPKHLITATGQRVTLRCSPRSGDLSVYWYQQSLDQGLQFLIQYYNGEERAKGNILERFSAQQFPDLHSELNLSSLELGDSALYFCASSGTRGRENTEAFFGQGTRLTVV.

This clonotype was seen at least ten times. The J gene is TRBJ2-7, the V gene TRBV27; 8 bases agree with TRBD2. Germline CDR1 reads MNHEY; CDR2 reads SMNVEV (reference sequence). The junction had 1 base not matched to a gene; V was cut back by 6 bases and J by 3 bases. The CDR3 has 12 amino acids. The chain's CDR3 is CASRGLVYEQYF. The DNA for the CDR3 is TGTGCCAGCAGGGGACTAGTCTACGAGCAGTACTTC.

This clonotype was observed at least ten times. The CDR3 DNA is TGTGCCAGCAGCGTAGGGCAGGATTACGAGCAGTACTTC. Amino acid sequence: CASSVGQDYEQYF. The chain links TRBV7-6 to TRBJ2-7; D not certain. The CDR3 sequence is 13 residues long. Trimming pared 5 bases from V and 4 bases from J, leaving 12 bases between. From germline, CDR1 is SGHVS and CDR2 FNYEAQ.